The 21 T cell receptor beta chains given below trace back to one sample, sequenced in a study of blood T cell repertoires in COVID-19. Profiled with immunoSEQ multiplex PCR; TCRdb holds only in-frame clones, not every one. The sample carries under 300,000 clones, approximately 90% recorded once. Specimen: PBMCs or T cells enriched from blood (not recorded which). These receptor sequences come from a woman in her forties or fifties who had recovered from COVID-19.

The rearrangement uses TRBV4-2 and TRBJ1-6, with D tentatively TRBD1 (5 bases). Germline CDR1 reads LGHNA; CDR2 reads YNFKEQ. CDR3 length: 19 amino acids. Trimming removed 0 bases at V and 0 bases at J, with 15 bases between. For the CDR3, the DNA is TGTGCCAGCAGCCAAGACCGTTTGGGGGGGAGCTCCTATAATTCACCCCTCCACTTT. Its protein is CASSQDRLGGSSYNSPLHF.

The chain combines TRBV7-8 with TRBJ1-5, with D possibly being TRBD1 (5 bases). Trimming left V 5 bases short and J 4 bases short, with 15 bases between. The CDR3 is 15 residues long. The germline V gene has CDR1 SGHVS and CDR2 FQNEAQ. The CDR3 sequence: CASSPRSGGNQPQHF. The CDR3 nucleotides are TGTGCCAGCAGCCCCAGGTCGGGGGGGAATCAGCCCCAGCATTTT.

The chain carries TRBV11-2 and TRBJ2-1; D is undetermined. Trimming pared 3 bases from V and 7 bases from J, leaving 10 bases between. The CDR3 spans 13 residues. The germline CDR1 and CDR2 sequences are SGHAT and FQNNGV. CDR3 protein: CASSLVPTNEQFF. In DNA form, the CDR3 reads TGTGCCAGCAGCTTGGTACCTACTAATGAGCAGTTCTTC.

The CDR3 bases are TGTGCCAGCAGCCAAGGAGCCCTGCCCCTAGACGAGCAGTACTTC. It specifies CASSQGALPLDEQYF. V is TRBV3-1 (or the pseudogene TRBV3-2) and J is TRBJ2-7; D call uncertain. V was clipped by 1 base and J by 5 bases, with 15 bases between them. This CDR3 is built from 15 residues. CDR1 and CDR2 (germline): LGHDT, YNNKEL (reference sequence).

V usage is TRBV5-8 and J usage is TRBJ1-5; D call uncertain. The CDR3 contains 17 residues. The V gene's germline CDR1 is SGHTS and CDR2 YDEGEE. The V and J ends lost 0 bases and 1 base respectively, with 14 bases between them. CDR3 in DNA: TGTGCCAGCAGCTTGGGGGAAGCGGTTGTAAGCAATCAGCCCCAGCATTTT. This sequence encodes CASSLGEAVVSNQPQHF.

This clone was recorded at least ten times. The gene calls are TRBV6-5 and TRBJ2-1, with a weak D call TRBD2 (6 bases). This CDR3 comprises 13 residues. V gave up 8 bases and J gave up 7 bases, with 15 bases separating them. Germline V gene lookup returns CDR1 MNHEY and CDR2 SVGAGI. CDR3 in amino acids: CASRGGTRNEQFF. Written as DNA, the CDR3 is TGTGCCAGCCGAGGCGGGACGAGGAATGAGCAGTTCTTC.

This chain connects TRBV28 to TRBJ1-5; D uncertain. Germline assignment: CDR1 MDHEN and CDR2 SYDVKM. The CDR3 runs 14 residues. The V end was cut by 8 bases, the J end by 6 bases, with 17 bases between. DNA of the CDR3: TGTGCCAGCGCGACATCCGCTGATTTTCAGCCCCAGCATTTT. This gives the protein CASATSADFQPQHF.

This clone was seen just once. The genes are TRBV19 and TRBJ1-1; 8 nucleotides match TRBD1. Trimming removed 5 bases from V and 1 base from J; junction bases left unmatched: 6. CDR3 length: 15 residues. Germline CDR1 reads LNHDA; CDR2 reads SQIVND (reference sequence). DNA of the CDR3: TGTGCCAGTAGTCTGGGACAGGATTGGAACACTGAAGCTTTCTTT. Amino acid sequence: CASSLGQDWNTEAFF.

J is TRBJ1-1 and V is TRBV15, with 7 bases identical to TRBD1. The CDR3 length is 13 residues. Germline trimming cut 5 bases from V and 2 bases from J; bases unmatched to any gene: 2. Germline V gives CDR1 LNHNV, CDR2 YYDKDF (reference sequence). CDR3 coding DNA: TGTGCCACCAGCCGACAGGGTAACACTGAAGCTTTCTTT. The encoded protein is CATSRQGNTEAFF.

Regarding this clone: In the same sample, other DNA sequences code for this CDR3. The CDR3 loop reads CASSVNYGYTF. CDR3 nucleotides: TGTGCCAGCAGCGTTAACTATGGCTACACCTTC. V and J are TRBV28 and TRBJ1-2; D is unresolved. This CDR3 contains 11 residues. Trimming removed 6 bases from V and 1 base from J, with 3 bases in between. Germline V gene sequence: CDR1 MDHEN, CDR2 SYDVKM.

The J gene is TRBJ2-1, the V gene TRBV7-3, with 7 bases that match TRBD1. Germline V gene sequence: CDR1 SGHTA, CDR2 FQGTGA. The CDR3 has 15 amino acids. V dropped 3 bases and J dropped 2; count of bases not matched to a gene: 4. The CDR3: CASSFGQAAYNEQFF. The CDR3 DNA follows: TGTGCCAGCAGCTTCGGACAGGCCGCCTACAATGAGCAGTTCTTC.

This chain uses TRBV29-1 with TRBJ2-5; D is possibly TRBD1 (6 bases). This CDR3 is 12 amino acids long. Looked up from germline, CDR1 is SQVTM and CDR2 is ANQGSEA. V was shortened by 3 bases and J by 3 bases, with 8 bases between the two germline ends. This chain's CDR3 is CSVEGAEETQYF. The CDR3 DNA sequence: TGCAGCGTTGAGGGGGCCGAAGAGACCCAGTACTTC.

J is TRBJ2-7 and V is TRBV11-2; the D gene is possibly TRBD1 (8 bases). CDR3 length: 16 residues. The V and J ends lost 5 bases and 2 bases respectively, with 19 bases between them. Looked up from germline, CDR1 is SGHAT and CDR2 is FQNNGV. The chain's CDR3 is CASSRLTGGVPYEQYF. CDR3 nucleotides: TGTGCCAGCAGCCGATTAACAGGGGGGGTCCCCTACGAGCAGTACTTC.

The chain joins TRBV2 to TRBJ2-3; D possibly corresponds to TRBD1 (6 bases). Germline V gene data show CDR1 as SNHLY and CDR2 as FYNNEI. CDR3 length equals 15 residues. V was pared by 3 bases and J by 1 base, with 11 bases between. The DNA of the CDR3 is TGTGCCAGCAGTGACGAGGGGGTAGGCACAGATACGCAGTATTTT. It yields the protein CASSDEGVGTDTQYF.

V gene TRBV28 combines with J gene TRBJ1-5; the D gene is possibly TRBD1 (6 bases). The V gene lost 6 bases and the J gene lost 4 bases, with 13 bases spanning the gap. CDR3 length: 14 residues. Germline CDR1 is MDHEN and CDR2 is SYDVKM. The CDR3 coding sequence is TGTGCCAGCAGGGGTAGACAGGAGAATCAGCCCCAGCATTTT. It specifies CASRGRQENQPQHF.

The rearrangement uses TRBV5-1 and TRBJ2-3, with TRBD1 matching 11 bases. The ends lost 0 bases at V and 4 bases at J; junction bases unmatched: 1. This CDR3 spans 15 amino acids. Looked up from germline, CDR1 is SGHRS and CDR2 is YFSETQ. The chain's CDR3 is CASSLGTGGSDTQYF. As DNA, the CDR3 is TGCGCCAGCAGCTTGGGGACAGGGGGCTCAGATACGCAGTATTTT.

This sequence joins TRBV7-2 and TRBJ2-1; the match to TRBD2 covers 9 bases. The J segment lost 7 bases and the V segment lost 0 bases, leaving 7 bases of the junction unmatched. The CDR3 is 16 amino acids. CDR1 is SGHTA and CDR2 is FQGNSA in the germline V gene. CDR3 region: CASSLASSGSDNEQFF. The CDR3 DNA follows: TGTGCCAGCAGCTTAGCGAGTAGCGGGAGCGATAATGAGCAGTTCTTC. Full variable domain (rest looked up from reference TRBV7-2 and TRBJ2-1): GAGVSQSPSNKVTEKGKDVELRCDPISGHTALYWYRQSLGQGLEFLIYFQGNSAPDKSGLPSDRFSAERTGGSVSTLTIQRTQQEDSAVYLCASSLASSGSDNEQFFGPGTRLTVL.

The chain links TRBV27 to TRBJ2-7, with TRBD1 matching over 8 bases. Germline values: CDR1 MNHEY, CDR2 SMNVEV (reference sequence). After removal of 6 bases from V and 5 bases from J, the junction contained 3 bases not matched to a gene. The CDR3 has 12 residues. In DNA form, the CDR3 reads TGTGCCAGCAGGGACAGGGTGGACGAGCAGTACTTC. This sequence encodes CASRDRVDEQYF.

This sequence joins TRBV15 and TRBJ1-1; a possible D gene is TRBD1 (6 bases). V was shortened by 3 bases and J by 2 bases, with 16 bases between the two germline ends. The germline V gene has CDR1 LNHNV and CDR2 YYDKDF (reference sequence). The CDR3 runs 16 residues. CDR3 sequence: CATSSPWTARNTEAFF. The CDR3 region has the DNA TGTGCCACCAGCAGCCCCTGGACAGCCCGAAACACTGAAGCTTTCTTT.

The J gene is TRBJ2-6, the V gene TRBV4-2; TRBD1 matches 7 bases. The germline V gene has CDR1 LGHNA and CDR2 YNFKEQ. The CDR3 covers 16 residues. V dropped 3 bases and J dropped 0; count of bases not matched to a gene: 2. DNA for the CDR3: TGTGCCAGCAGCCAGGCAGGGGGCTCTGGGGCCAACGTCCTGACTTTC. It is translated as CASSQAGGSGANVLTF.

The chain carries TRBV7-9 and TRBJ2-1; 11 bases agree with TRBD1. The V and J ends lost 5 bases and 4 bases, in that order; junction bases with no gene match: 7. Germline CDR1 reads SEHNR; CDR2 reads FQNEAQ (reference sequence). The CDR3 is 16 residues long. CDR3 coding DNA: TGTGCCAGCAGCGACAGGACAGGGGGCGGTTACAATGAGCAGTTCTTC. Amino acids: CASSDRTGGGYNEQFF.